One sample yielded the 6 T cell receptor beta chains listed below, sequenced in a study of T cell clonality in common variable immunodeficiency (dated by TCRdb to the mid-2010s). Library construction relied on the immunoSEQ multiplex PCR assay. The table was pulled from immuneACCESS by TCRdb, which kept in-frame rearrangements only. Such tables lose some clones; where checked, under half of the loss comes from unresolved V genes, and the rest has no known cause. The sample features around 50,000 clones, and none is a singleton. The ten largest clonotypes hold about 1.8% of the sample. Input material: peripheral blood mononuclear cells. These receptors were collected from a person aged 18 to 75 in good health.

This clone has a count of ten or more. The read terminates 3 residues ahead of where the CDR3 ends, so the germline J gene completes it. The gene calls are TRBV18 and TRBJ2-5; D unclear. V gave up 3 bases and J gave up 5 bases, with 7 bases separating them. Germline loops: CDR1 KGHSH, CDR2 LQKENI. This CDR3 contains 12 residues. CDR3 bases read: TGTGCCAGCTCACCGAGCATTGAGACC. It specifies CASSPSIET. From start to end, the CDR3 is CASSPSIETQYF.

This clone was seen repeatedly, ten times or more. The part of the CDR3 DNA that was read is TGTGCCAGCAGTTACTCAGGCCAATTAAACATT. Amino acids: CASSYSGQLNI. The entire CDR3 is CASSYSGQLNIQYF. The chain combines TRBV6-2 or TRBV6-3 with TRBJ2-4; D unresolved. The sequence runs out 3 residues before the end of the CDR3; the remainder is reconstructed from the germline J gene. The V and J ends lost 0 bases and 6 bases respectively, with 9 bases between them. The CDR3 contains 14 residues. CDR1 is MNHEY and CDR2 is SVGEGT in the germline V gene.

This clone was detected ten times or more. The read falls 3 residues short of the CDR3 end, and the missing part is taken from the germline J gene. The V and J genes are TRBV4-2 and TRBJ1-6; D not resolved. CDR1 is LGHNA, CDR2 YNFKEQ, per germline. The CDR3 has 17 residues. V dropped 4 bases and J dropped 0 bases, with 13 bases sitting between them. The CDR3 sequence is CASSLNKADSYNSPLHF. Incomplete CDR3 DNA: TGTGCCAGCAGCCTCAATAAAGCCGACTCCTATAATTCACCC.

This clone was counted at least ten times. Incomplete CDR3 DNA: TGTGCCAGCAGCCGCCCGACCAGACTAGCGTCCCTTACCGGGGAG. Translating it yields CASSRPTRLASLTGE. The complete CDR3 protein is CASSRPTRLASLTGELFF. The chain employs TRBV4-2 and TRBJ2-2; 8 positions match TRBD2. The CDR3 is cut off 3 residues early in the read; its end comes from the germline J gene. Germline assignment: CDR1 LGHNA and CDR2 YNFKEQ. The CDR3 has 18 amino acids. Germline trimming cut 4 bases from V and 5 bases from J; bases unmatched to any gene: 15.

About this clone itself: The CDR3 is cut off 3 residues early in the read; its end comes from the germline J gene. The V gene is TRBV2, the J gene TRBJ1-4; D gene uncertain. V shed 5 bases and J shed 8 bases, with 12 bases lying between them. There are 13 residues in the CDR3. Germline CDR1 SNHLY, CDR2 FYNNEI. Incomplete CDR3 DNA: TGTGCCAGCAGTCAGGCTACGGGGGAAAAA. Amino acid sequence: CASSQATGEK. The complete CDR3 protein is CASSQATGEKLFF. Full variable domain (missing parts from reference TRBV2 and TRBJ1-4): EPEVTQTPSHQVTQMGQEVILRCVPISNHLYFYWYRQILGQKVEFLVSFYNNEISEKSEIFDDQFSVERPDGSNFTLKIRSTKLEDSAMYFCASSQATGEKLFFGSGTQLSVL.

This clone was observed many times. The CDR3 goes on 3 residues after the read ends, and that part is filled in from the germline J gene. The rearrangement uses TRBV2 and TRBJ2-7, with D tentatively TRBD1 (6 bases). V was shortened by 8 bases and J by 0 bases, with 20 bases between the two germline ends. Germline CDR1 is SNHLY and CDR2 is FYNNEI. This CDR3 spans 16 amino acids. The CDR3 protein is CASVSVRDTDSYEQYF. CDR3 DNA (partial): TGTGCCAGCGTGTCGGTCCGGGACACCGACTCCTACGAG. The full variable domain, with the rest looked up from reference TRBV2 and TRBJ2-7, is EPEVTQTPSHQVTQMGQEVILRCVPISNHLYFYWYRQILGQKVEFLVSFYNNEISEKSEIFDDQFSVERPDGSNFTLKIRSTKLEDSAMYFCASVSVRDTDSYEQYFGPGTRLTVT.